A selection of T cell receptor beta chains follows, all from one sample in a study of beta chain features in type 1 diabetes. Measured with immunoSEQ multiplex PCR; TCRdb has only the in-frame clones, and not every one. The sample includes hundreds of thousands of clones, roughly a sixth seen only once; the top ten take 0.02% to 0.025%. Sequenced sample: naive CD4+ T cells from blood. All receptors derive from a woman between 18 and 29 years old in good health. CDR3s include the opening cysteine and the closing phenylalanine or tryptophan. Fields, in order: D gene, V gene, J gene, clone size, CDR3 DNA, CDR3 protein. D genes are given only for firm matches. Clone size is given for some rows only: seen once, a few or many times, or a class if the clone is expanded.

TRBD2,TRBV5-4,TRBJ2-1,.,TGTGCCAGCAGCTCGGATACTAGCGGGAGAGTAAGTTTGGAGTTCTTC,CASSSDTSGRVSLEFF
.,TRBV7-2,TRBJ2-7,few,TGTGCCAGCAGCTTAACGCACGCGGGCGAGCGCTCCTACGAGCAGTACTTC,CASSLTHAGERSYEQYF
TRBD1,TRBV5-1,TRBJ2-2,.,TGCGCCAGCAGCTTGACAGGGGAAAACACCGGGGAGCTGTTTTTT,CASSLTGENTGELFF
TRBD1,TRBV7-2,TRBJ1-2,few,TGTGCCAGCAGCGCGAGACAGGGGGAGCTCTATGGCTACACCTTC,CASSARQGELYGYTF
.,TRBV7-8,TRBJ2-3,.,TGTGCCAGCAGCTTTTCGTTTGTCGTTGGCGATACGCAGTATTTT,CASSFSFVVGDTQYF
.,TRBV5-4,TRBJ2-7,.,TGTGCCAGCAGCCCTCGTCAGACGTCCTACGAGCAGTACTTC,CASSPRQTSYEQYF
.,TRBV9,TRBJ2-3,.,TGTGCCAGCAGCGTATCGAGCCGAAGTACCACAGATACGCAGTATTTT,CASSVSSRSTTDTQYF
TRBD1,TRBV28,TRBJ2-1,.,TGTGCCAGCAGTCTGACAGGGGGCTTAGGGCAAAACAATGAGCAGTTCTTC,CASSLTGGLGQNNEQFF
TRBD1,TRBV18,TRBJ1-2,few,TGTGCCAGCTCACCTGTGGCAGGGGGGAACAGTGGCTACACCTTC,CASSPVAGGNSGYTF
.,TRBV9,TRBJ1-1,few,TGTGCCAGCAGCGTAGCCAGCATGAACACTGAAGCTTTCTTT,CASSVASMNTEAFF
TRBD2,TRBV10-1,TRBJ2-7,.,TGCGCCAGCAGTGGGATTGCTAGCGGTAATACCTACGAGCAGTACTTC,CASSGIASGNTYEQYF
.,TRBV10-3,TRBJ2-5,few,TGTGCCATCAGTGGTACTAGTTTGGAGACCCAGTACTTC,CAISGTSLETQYF
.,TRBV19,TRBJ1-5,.,TGTGCCAGTAGTATGCGGTACTTCAATCAGCCCCAGCATTTT,CASSMRYFNQPQHF
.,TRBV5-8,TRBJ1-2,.,TGTGCCAGCAGCTTGGTTTGGTCAGGAATCAATGGCTACACCTTC,CASSLVWSGINGYTF
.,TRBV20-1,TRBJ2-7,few,TGCAGTGCTAGAGATGATAGCGAGCAGTACTTC,CSARDDSEQYF
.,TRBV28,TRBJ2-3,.,TGTGCCAGCACAATGGGGGGCGGGGATACGCAGTATTTT,CASTMGGGDTQYF
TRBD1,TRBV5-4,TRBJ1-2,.,TGTGCCAGCAGCTTGGAACAGGGGGTTTATGGCTACACCTTC,CASSLEQGVYGYTF
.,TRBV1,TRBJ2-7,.,TGCACCAGCAGCCAAGGGGCAGGGGTTATCCCCTCTACCGAGCAGTACTTC,CTSSQGAGVIPSTEQYF
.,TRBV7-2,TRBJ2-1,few,TGTGCCAGCAGCTTACTCGGCTCAGACAATGAGCAGTTCTTC,CASSLLGSDNEQFF
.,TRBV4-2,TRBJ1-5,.,TGTGCCAGCAGCCATGGTCGGGATCAGCCCCAGCATTTT,CASSHGRDQPQHF
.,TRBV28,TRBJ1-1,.,TGTGCCAGCAGTTTGCGGGGGGAAGCTTTCTTT,CASSLRGEAFF
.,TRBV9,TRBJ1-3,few,TGTGCCAGCAGCGTACTTGCCAGCTCTGGAAACACCATATATTTT,CASSVLASSGNTIYF
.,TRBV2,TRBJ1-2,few,TGTGCCAGCAGGTCTCAGGGGACGGGTGGCTACACCTTC,CASRSQGTGGYTF
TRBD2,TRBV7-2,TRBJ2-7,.,TGTGCCAGCAGCCTAAAAGGACTAGCGGGAGGGACTGTGAAGTACGAGCAGTACTTC,CASSLKGLAGGTVKYEQYF
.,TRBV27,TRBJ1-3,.,TGTGCCAGCAGTTACTCGAAAAACTCTGGAAACACCATATATTTT,CASSYSKNSGNTIYF
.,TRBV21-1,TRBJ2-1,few,TGTGCCAGCAGCAGGAGGGTTTCGCAGTTCTTC,CASSRRVSQFF
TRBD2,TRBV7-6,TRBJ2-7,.,TGTGCCAGCAGCTTAGCCGGGACTAGCGGGATTCGTAAGCAGTACTTC,CASSLAGTSGIRKQYF
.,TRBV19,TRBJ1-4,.,TGTGCCAGTAGTATAGGAAGGGGCGTAGCAACTAATGAAAAACTGTTTTTT,CASSIGRGVATNEKLFF
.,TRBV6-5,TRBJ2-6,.,TGTGCCAGCAGTTGGGGCAGGGCTAGTGGGGCCAACGTCCTGACTTTC,CASSWGRASGANVLTF
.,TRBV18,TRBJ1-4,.,TGTGCCAGCTCGCGCGCAACTAATGAAAAACTGTTTTTT,CASSRATNEKLFF
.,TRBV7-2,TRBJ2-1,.,TGTGCCAGCAGCTCCTACAGGGGGGGGAATGAGCAGTTCTTC,CASSSYRGGNEQFF
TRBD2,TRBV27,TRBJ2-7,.,TGTGCCAGCAGCTTGTCCTTCCCTTATCGGGGGGCCTACGAGCAGTACTTC,CASSLSFPYRGAYEQYF
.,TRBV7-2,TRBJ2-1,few,TGTGCCAGCAGCTTAAAGTTTAGTAATCCTGCCTCGGGGAATGAGCAGTTCTTC,CASSLKFSNPASGNEQFF
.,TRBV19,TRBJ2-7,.,TGTGCCAGTAGCCTCACAGGGTCTATGAGTTACGAGCAGTACTTC,CASSLTGSMSYEQYF
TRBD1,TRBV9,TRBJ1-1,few,TGTGCCAGCAGCGCCGGACAGGGTATTGAAGCTTTCTTT,CASSAGQGIEAFF
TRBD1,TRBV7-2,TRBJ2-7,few,TGTGCCAGCAGCTTATCTCCGGGACAGTCCTACGAGCAGTACTTC,CASSLSPGQSYEQYF
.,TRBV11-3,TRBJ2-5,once,TGTGCCAGCAGCTCCCGGACTGTTCAAGAGACCCAGTACTTC,CASSSRTVQETQYF
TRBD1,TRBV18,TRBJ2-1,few,TGTGCCAGCTCCGGCGAGACTCCGGGACAGTACAATGAGCAGTTCTTC,CASSGETPGQYNEQFF
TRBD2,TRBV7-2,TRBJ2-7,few,TGTGCCAGCACCCATACTAGCGGGAGGGCCCACGAGCAGTACTTC,CASTHTSGRAHEQYF
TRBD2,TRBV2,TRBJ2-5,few,TGTGCCAGCCAGCGGGAGAGGTGGGAGACCCAGTACTTC,CASQRERWETQYF
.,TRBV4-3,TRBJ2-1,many,TGCGCCAGCAGCCAAGATATAGCGACCGAGCAGTTCTTC,CASSQDIATEQFF
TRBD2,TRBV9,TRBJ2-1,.,TGTGCCAGCAGCCCCCGCCCGGGAGGTAACAATGAGCAGTTCTTC,CASSPRPGGNNEQFF
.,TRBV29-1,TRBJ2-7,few,TGCAGCGTTGAATATTTTAGGCAGGGAGGTCACGAGCAGTACTTC,CSVEYFRQGGHEQYF
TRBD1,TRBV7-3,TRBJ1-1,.,TGTGCCAGCAGCACAGAACAGGGGGCTAACACTGAAGCTTTCTTT,CASSTEQGANTEAFF
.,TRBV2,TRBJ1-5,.,TGTGCCAGCGCTAAGGAACGACAGCATAATCAGCCCCAGCATTTT,CASAKERQHNQPQHF
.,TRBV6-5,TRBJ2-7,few,TGTGCCAGCAGTTACTCGTTCGGCCCCTACGAGCAGTACTTC,CASSYSFGPYEQYF
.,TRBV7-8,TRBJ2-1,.,TGTGCCAGCAGCTATCCAGGCCAAAGCTCCTACAATGAGCAGTTCTTC,CASSYPGQSSYNEQFF